These 31 T cell receptor beta chains were sequenced from one sample in a study of cytomegalovirus exposure and HLA in healthy donors. The PCR had 60 Vbeta and 13 Jbeta primers. Using immunoSEQ multiplex PCR, the repertoire was profiled, and TCRdb retains in-frame clones only, with some absent. This sample has 150,000 to 200,000 clones; around 80% occur once, and the top ten carry roughly an eighth. The sequenced material came from PBMCs. Receptors were obtained from a woman in her forties in good health and CMV-seronegative.

Concerning this clone itself: Other nucleotide sequences from this sample produce the same CDR3. This sequence joins TRBV9 and TRBJ2-1; 9 bases line up with TRBD2. This CDR3 contains 15 residues. V gave up 2 bases and J gave up 3 bases; unmatched junction bases: 3. The V gene's germline CDR1 is SGDLS and CDR2 YYNGEE. This chain's CDR3 is CASSVSGRDYNEQFF. DNA for the CDR3: TGTGCCAGCAGCGTTAGCGGGAGAGACTACAATGAGCAGTTCTTC. The variable domain in full, with the rest retrieved from reference TRBV9 and TRBJ2-1, is DSGVTQTPKHLITATGQRVTLRCSPRSGDLSVYWYQQSLDQGLQFLIQYYNGEERAKGNILERFSAQQFPDLHSELNLSSLELGDSALYFCASSVSGRDYNEQFFGPGTRLTVL.

The chain couples TRBV5-6 to TRBJ2-5, with TRBD2 identical over 11 bases. With V trimmed by 5 bases and J by 6 bases, 9 bases remained unmatched. The CDR3 covers 15 residues. From germline, CDR1 is SGHDT and CDR2 YYEEEE. DNA of the CDR3: TGTGCCAGCAGATTAGCGGGGGGGCTTGCCAAGACCCAGTACTTC. Translated: CASRLAGGLAKTQYF.

This clone was picked up a small number of times. The chain joins TRBV6-1 to TRBJ2-3, with D possibly matching TRBD1 (6 bases). This CDR3 contains 16 residues. V lost 2 bases and J lost 3, with 15 bases in between. Germline loops: CDR1 MNHNS, CDR2 SASEGT. CDR3 sequence (DNA): TGTGCCAGCAGTGAATCCCCGGCAGGGGAGACAGATACGCAGTATTTT. Amino acid sequence: CASSESPAGETDTQYF.

The chain has TRBV7-8 and TRBJ2-7, with TRBD1 matching over 9 bases. The trim removed 5 bases at V and 0 bases at J, leaving 11 bases unmatched. The CDR3 loop spans 17 amino acids. The V gene's germline CDR1 is SGHVS and CDR2 FQNEAQ. The CDR3 spells CASSPGTGKGGSYEQYF. CDR3 DNA: TGTGCCAGCAGCCCCGGGACAGGGAAGGGAGGCTCCTACGAGCAGTACTTC.

The chain has TRBV6-6 and TRBJ2-4, with D tentatively TRBD2 (6 bases). CDR1 MNHNY and CDR2 SVGAGI come from the germline V gene (reference sequence). V was pared by 5 bases and J by 8 bases, with 10 bases between. The CDR3 is 12 amino acids. In DNA, the CDR3 is TGTGCCAGCAGTCAGGAGGGATACATTCAGTACTTC. It is translated as CASSQEGYIQYF.

The chain recombines TRBV10-3 with TRBJ2-7, with 7 bases identical to TRBD1. This CDR3 contains 17 residues. Germline CDR1 ENHRY, CDR2 SYGVKD. The junction had 22 bases not matched to a gene; V was cut back by 8 bases and J by 6 bases. The CDR3: CAIAAAQGRPTLSEQYF. CDR3 DNA sequence: TGTGCCATCGCAGCAGCACAGGGGCGACCGACCCTCTCCGAGCAGTACTTC.

The chain employs TRBV5-1 and TRBJ1-4, with a possible D match to TRBD1 (6 bases). The V and J ends lost 4 bases and 6 bases respectively, with 10 bases between them. The CDR3 totals 13 residues. Germline lookup yields CDR1 SGHRS and CDR2 YFSETQ. This chain's CDR3 is CASSVGQDEKLFF. The CDR3 DNA is TGCGCCAGCAGCGTGGGACAAGATGAAAAACTGTTTTTT.

In its sample, this clone was seen once. V and J are TRBV23-1 and TRBJ2-1; D possibly corresponds to TRBD2 (6 bases). TRBV23-1 is assigned to the ORF class and has an uncertain function. V lost 0 bases, J lost 4 bases, and 13 bases lay in between. The CDR3 covers 16 residues. DNA for the CDR3: TGCGCCAGCAGTCAATCGTGGCTAGCGAGGTACAATGAGCAGTTCTTC. It codes for CASSQSWLARYNEQFF.

V gene TRBV10-3 combines with J gene TRBJ2-6; 7 bases fit TRBD2. CDR1 is ENHRY and CDR2 is SYGVKD in the germline V gene. J was trimmed by 0 bases and V by 10 bases; bases with no gene match: 3. This CDR3 has 14 amino acids. In DNA, the CDR3 is TGTGCCACGGGGGGACGCTCTGGGGCCAACGTCCTGACTTTC. Protein sequence: CATGGRSGANVLTF.

The genes are TRBV4-1 and TRBJ2-3, with TRBD2 matching over 13 bases. With 4 bases clipped from V and 9 bases from J, the junction kept 4 bases outside the gene matches. Per germline, CDR1 MGHRA and CDR2 YSYEKL. The CDR3 spans 14 residues. The CDR3 sequence: CASSRGLAGDTQYF. The DNA for the CDR3 is TGCGCCAGCAGCCGCGGACTAGCGGGAGACACGCAGTATTTT.

This clone was detected once. V usage is TRBV11-3 and J usage is TRBJ1-3; the D is unclear. Trimming pared 4 bases from V and 3 bases from J, leaving 10 bases between. Germline V CDR1 and CDR2: SGHNT, YENEEA. CDR3 length: 14 amino acids. The CDR3: CASSSRHIGNTIYF. The CDR3 region has the DNA TGTGCCAGCAGCTCACGACATATTGGAAACACCATATATTTT.

This chain connects TRBV28 to TRBJ2-7, with TRBD2 identical over 9 bases. The CDR3 is made up of 14 amino acids. V was clipped by 1 base and J by 4 bases; unmatched bases: 2. Per germline, CDR1 MDHEN and CDR2 SYDVKM. The CDR3 spells CASSLLAGEYEQYF. The CDR3, as DNA: TGTGCCAGCAGTTTATTAGCGGGAGAATACGAGCAGTACTTC.

This chain connects TRBV28 to TRBJ2-7, with TRBD1 as a possible D gene (6 bases). V lost 7 bases, J lost 2 bases, and 12 bases lay in between. This CDR3 comprises 13 residues. Germline V gene lookup returns CDR1 MDHEN and CDR2 SYDVKM. The CDR3 sequence: CASTRQAPYEQYF. The CDR3 coding sequence is TGTGCCAGCACACGACAGGCACCCTACGAGCAGTACTTC.

The count of this clone is one. The V call is TRBV28, the J call TRBJ1-2, with TRBD1 matching 7 bases. CDR1 and CDR2 (germline): MDHEN, SYDVKM. CDR3 size: 15 residues. J was trimmed by 4 bases and V by 5 bases; bases with no gene match: 10. The CDR3 DNA is TGTGCCAGCAGTGCCTACTACGGGACAGCCTATGGCTACACCTTC. This encodes CASSAYYGTAYGYTF.

This rearrangement joins TRBV6-1 to TRBJ2-1, with 7 bases that match TRBD1. The V segment lost 5 bases and the J segment 8 bases; nucleotides outside the gene matches: 9. CDR3 length: 14 residues. The germline CDR1 and CDR2 sequences are MNHNS and SASEGT. CDR3 DNA: TGTGCCAGCAGTTTACCGGGACAGCCGGATGAGCAGTTCTTC. It yields the protein CASSLPGQPDEQFF.

This clone was seen more than once but under ten times. This rearrangement joins TRBV4-3 to TRBJ1-3, with D possibly matching TRBD1 (6 bases). CDR1 and CDR2 (germline): LGHNA, YSLEER. The V gene lost 4 bases and the J gene lost 3 bases, with 13 bases spanning the gap. CDR3 size: 15 residues. CDR3 in amino acids: CASSPGRGGGNTIYF. The CDR3 DNA sequence: TGCGCCAGCAGCCCCGGCAGGGGTGGTGGAAACACCATATATTTT.

J is TRBJ2-1 and V is TRBV7-8; D is uncertain. The CDR3 sequence is 13 residues long. From germline, CDR1 is SGHVS and CDR2 FQNEAQ. Trimming removed 6 bases from V and 6 bases from J, with 12 bases in between. The CDR3 DNA is TGTGCCAGCAGGTCCATAGTCGGCAATGAGCAGTTCTTC. This translates into CASRSIVGNEQFF.

This chain joins TRBV7-9 and TRBJ1-5; D gene unclear. The ends were cut back, 4 bases at V and 10 bases at J, with 17 bases in the middle. Germline-derived CDR1 and CDR2 are SEHNR and FQNEAQ (reference sequence). This CDR3 has 14 amino acids. CDR3 residues: CASSSPTPAGPQHF. CDR3 nucleotide sequence: TGTGCCAGCAGCTCCCCGACCCCGGCGGGCCCCCAGCATTTT.

The J gene is TRBJ2-3, the V gene TRBV5-1; 8 bases fit TRBD2. The CDR3 spans 15 residues. J lost 3 bases, V lost 4 bases, and 7 bases had no gene match. CDR1 is SGHRS and CDR2 is YFSETQ in the germline V gene. The CDR3 protein is CASSPTSGPTDTQYF. Here the CDR3 DNA reads TGCGCCAGCAGCCCCACTAGCGGACCAACAGATACGCAGTATTTT.

On this clone: One junction end does not reproduce the germline sequence, and a read error may be involved. This chain links TRBV7-9 with TRBJ1-2, with 7 positions matching TRBD1. Germline V gene lookup returns CDR1 SEHNR and CDR2 FQNEAQ (reference sequence). The CDR3 loop spans 14 amino acids. In nucleotides, the CDR3 is TGTTCCAGCAGCCGACCGACAGGGACCTATGGCTACACCTTC. Protein product: CSSSRPTGTYGYTF.

Worth noting for this clone: The junction differs from germline at one of its ends, possibly a read error. V and J are TRBV7-9 and TRBJ2-7, with D perhaps matching TRBD2 (6 bases). The CDR3 consists of 15 residues. CDR1 is SEHNR and CDR2 is FQNEAQ in the germline V gene (reference sequence). CDR3 coding DNA: TGTTCCAGCAGCACCACTAGCTCCCAAGGCTACGAGCAGTACTTC. Translation: CSSSTTSSQGYEQYF.

The chain uses TRBV5-6 and TRBJ1-4, with D possibly being TRBD1 (5 bases). The germline V and J ends were trimmed by 4 bases and 7 bases, with 17 bases remaining between them. Germline assignment: CDR1 SGHDT and CDR2 YYEEEE. The CDR3 is made up of 15 amino acids. The CDR3: CASSVNGQGGEKLFF. CDR3 DNA sequence: TGTGCCAGCAGCGTAAACGGGCAGGGAGGTGAAAAACTGTTTTTT.

The gene calls are TRBV9 and TRBJ1-3; no reliable D call. V lost 4 bases to trimming and J lost 4 bases, with 15 bases between them. The CDR3 spans 15 residues. Looked up from germline, CDR1 is SGDLS and CDR2 is YYNGEE. CDR3 residues: CASSPRPGGGNTIYF. The CDR3 DNA sequence: TGTGCCAGCAGCCCACGCCCCGGAGGGGGAAACACCATATATTTT.

This clone was picked up one time. The chain combines TRBV25-1 with TRBJ2-1; 13 bases match TRBD2. CDR3 length: 18 amino acids. Losses at the gene ends were 3 bases for V and 4 bases for J; bases not matched to a gene: 9. Germline CDR1 and CDR2: MGHDK and SYGVNS. DNA of the CDR3: TGTGCCAGCAGTGACAGGACTAGCGGGAGAGAGGGATACAATGAGCAGTTCTTC. It specifies CASSDRTSGREGYNEQFF.

A remark on this clone: At one boundary the junction diverges from the germline segment, which might be a read error. The chain employs TRBV7-9 and TRBJ2-3; 7 bases fit TRBD1. The CDR3 consists of 14 residues. Looked up from germline, CDR1 is SEHNR and CDR2 is FQNEAQ (reference sequence). The CDR3 loop reads CSSSLGGVTDTQYF. In DNA, the CDR3 is TGTTCCAGCAGCTTAGGGGGCGTCACAGATACGCAGTATTTT.

This clone was counted between two and nine times. The V call is TRBV5-1, the J call TRBJ1-2; possibly TRBD1 for D (6 bases). Between the trimmed V and J ends, which lost 0 bases and 0 bases, there was a span of 6 bases. The CDR3 has 14 residues. The germline gives CDR1 SGHRS, CDR2 YFSETQ. CDR3 nucleotide sequence: TGCGCCAGCAGCTTGGAGGGGGCTAACTATGGCTACACCTTC. Amino acids: CASSLEGANYGYTF.

V gene TRBV20-1 combines with J gene TRBJ1-2, with TRBD1 as a possible D gene (5 bases). The CDR3 runs to 11 residues. Germline CDR1 DFQATT, CDR2 SNEGSKA (reference sequence). The CDR3: CGHGHLYGYTF. CDR3 DNA: TGCGGCCATGGACACCTCTATGGCTACACCTTC.

The gene calls are TRBV4-2 and TRBJ2-1; TRBD1 agrees at 8 bases. Trimming cost V 1 base and J 8 bases; bases outside gene matches: 7. The CDR3 spans 15 residues. From germline, CDR1 is LGHNA and CDR2 YNFKEQ. CDR3 nucleotides: TGTGCCAGCAGCCAAGTTGCGACAGGGGACCATGAGCAGTTCTTC. As protein: CASSQVATGDHEQFF.

In this sample, this clone turned up once. The genes are TRBV7-2 and TRBJ2-3; possibly TRBD1 for D (5 bases). CDR1 and CDR2 from the germline V gene are SGHTA and FQGNSA. V lost 6 bases and J 2 bases, leaving 6 bases between the germline ends. The CDR3 is 12 amino acids. CDR3 region: CASRQDTDTQYF. CDR3 coding DNA: TGTGCCAGCAGACAGGACACAGATACGCAGTATTTT.

The chain employs TRBV5-1 and TRBJ2-2, with D unresolved. CDR1 and CDR2 (germline): SGHRS, YFSETQ. The CDR3 has 12 amino acids. V lost 4 bases and J 2 bases, leaving 3 bases between the germline ends. As DNA, the CDR3 is TGCGCCAGCAGCCAAAACACCGGGGAGCTGTTTTTT. It encodes CASSQNTGELFF. The entire variable domain, with the rest obtained from reference TRBV5-1 and TRBJ2-2, is as follows: KAGVTQTPRYLIKTRGQQVTLSCSPISGHRSVSWYQQTPGQGLQFLFEYFSETQRNKGNFPGRFSGRQFSNSRSEMNVSTLELGDSALYLCASSQNTGELFFGEGSRLTVL.

The chain is built from TRBV7-9 and TRBJ2-4; maybe TRBD2 (6 bases). CDR3 length: 16 residues. CDR1 SEHNR and CDR2 FQNEAQ come from the germline V gene (reference sequence). V lost 1 base to trimming and J lost 3 bases, with 13 bases between them. As DNA, the CDR3 is TGTGCCAGCAGCTTAGTGGGAGCGGAGGGCAAAAACATTCAGTACTTC. Amino acids: CASSLVGAEGKNIQYF. Together with reference TRBV7-9 and TRBJ2-4, the CDR3 gives the full variable domain: DTGVSQNPRHKITKRGQNVTFRCDPISEHNRLYWYRQTLGQGPEFLTYFQNEAQLEKSRLLSDRFSAERPKGSFSTLEIQRTEQGDSAMYLCASSLVGAEGKNIQYFGAGTRLSVL.